The clone carrying this T cell receptor beta chain was found many times. J gave up 10 bases and V 0 bases, and 4 bases lay outside the gene matches. From germline, CDR1 is SGHKS and CDR2 YYEKEE (reference sequence). CDR3 length equals 14 residues. The record originates from a study of T-cell reconstitution after alpha-beta-depleted transplantation in children. Preparation of the TCRbeta library was carried out with unique molecular identifiers. TCRdb redid the calling of the PCR reads with MiXCR, one entry per CDR3 protein. In the table there are about half a million distinct CDR3 sequences, around an eighth of which are singletons.

The sample here was PBMCs from the stem cell graft donor, taken from the stem cell graft. This chain links TRBV5-5 with TRBJ2-1; 10 bases are a match to TRBD1. This receptor was taken from a human donor who donated a stem cell graft to a child with combined immunodeficiency. CDR3 region: CASSLGQGAGEQFF. In nucleotides, the CDR3 is TGTGCCAGCAGCTTGGGACAGGGGGCAGGGGAGCAGTTCTTC.